Each of the 8 T cell receptor beta chains below was sequenced from the same sample in a study of CD8 T cells in Susac syndrome. cDNA came from approximately 0.5 to 1 ug RNA primed by random hexamers. TCRdb reprocessed the immunoSEQ multiplex PCR reads with MiXCR, giving one entry per CDR3 protein. Of 180,000 or so distinct CDR3 sequences detected, about 96% appear once; the ten largest clones hold about 0.09%. The sample was CD4+ T cells from PBMCs. The source is a human donor with multiple sclerosis.

The chain links TRBV29-1 to TRBJ1-1; D may be TRBD1 (5 bases). Trimming stripped 6 bases from V and 6 bases from J, with 17 bases between. Germline-derived CDR1 and CDR2 are SQVTM and ANQGSEA. CDR3 length: 13 amino acids. CDR3 sequence: CSVLDTRGPEAFF. CDR3 sequence (DNA): TGCAGCGTACTGGACACCAGAGGGCCTGAAGCTTTCTTT.

The V call is TRBV29-1, the J call TRBJ2-7, with D possibly being TRBD2 (5 bases). Germline V gene sequence: CDR1 SQVTM, CDR2 ANQGSEA. V lost 2 bases and J lost 3, with 8 bases in between. CDR3 size: 12 residues. The CDR3 here is CSVEFEGYEQYF. CDR3 DNA sequence: TGCAGCGTTGAATTTGAGGGCTACGAGCAGTACTTC.

The rearrangement uses TRBV29-1 and TRBJ1-5; D gene ambiguous. The CDR3 sequence is 13 residues long. Trimming pared 0 bases from V and 7 bases from J, leaving 10 bases between. CDR1 is SQVTM, CDR2 ANQGSEA, per germline. CDR3 amino acids: CSVEEIGGQPQHF. CDR3 nucleotides: TGCAGCGTTGAAGAGATAGGCGGGCAGCCCCAGCATTTT.

The V call is TRBV20-1, the J call TRBJ1-1; perhaps TRBD1 as D (6 bases). Germline values: CDR1 DFQATT, CDR2 SNEGSKA (reference sequence). V was pared by 3 bases and J by 8 bases, with 13 bases between. The CDR3 spans 12 residues. CDR3 in amino acids: CSASGGAKEAFF. The CDR3 region has the DNA TGCAGTGCTAGTGGGGGGGCGAAAGAAGCTTTCTTT.

This clonotype was seen once. This chain connects TRBV13 to TRBJ1-2; D is uncertain. The CDR3 loop spans 13 amino acids. V was pared by 2 bases and J by 8 bases, with 12 bases between. Germline V gene data show CDR1 as PRHDT and CDR2 as FYEKMQ (reference sequence). The CDR3 loop reads CASSLREFSGYTF. The CDR3 DNA is TGTGCCAGCAGCTTAAGGGAGTTTTCCGGCTACACCTTC.

The chain joins TRBV2 to TRBJ2-3, with D possibly being TRBD2 (5 bases). V was pared by 6 bases and J by 6 bases, with 10 bases between. Germline assignment: CDR1 SNHLY and CDR2 FYNNEI. The CDR3 extends over 12 amino acids. The CDR3 nucleotides are TGTGCCAGCAGGAGAGCGGCGGATACGCAGTATTTT. Protein product: CASRRAADTQYF.

The rearrangement links TRBV19 to TRBJ2-6; D is possibly TRBD2 (5 bases). The germline CDR1 and CDR2 sequences are LNHDA and SQIVND (reference sequence). Trimming left V 3 bases short and J 4 bases short, with 16 bases between. The CDR3 covers 17 residues. The CDR3 DNA sequence: TGTGCCAGTAGTATTAAGGAGGCGGCATCGGGGGCCAACGTCCTGACTTTC. It encodes CASSIKEAASGANVLTF.

This clonotype is a singleton in its sample. V and J are TRBV30 and TRBJ1-1; D is undetermined. This CDR3 comprises 12 residues. CDR1 GTSNPN and CDR2 SVGIG come from the germline V gene (reference sequence). V lost 2 bases and J 1 base, leaving 5 bases between the germline ends. This CDR3 reads CAWSFWNTEAFF. The CDR3, as DNA: TGTGCCTGGAGTTTCTGGAACACTGAAGCTTTCTTT.